This T cell receptor beta chain was captured by sequencing in a study of OX40 agonist ivuxolimab in advanced cancers. Study context: Therapy given before enrollment (anti-PD-1, anti-PD-L1 or anti-CTLA-4) was allowed, and over 35% had some.

Deletions cut 3 bases from V and 3 bases from J, with 14 bases between. Germline CDR1 reads GTSNPN; CDR2 reads SVGIG (reference sequence). The CDR3 contains 14 residues. TCRdb keeps only in-frame clones here, not all; method: immunoSEQ multiplex PCR. The repertoire holds around 95,000 clones, with 85% to 95% as singletons. This clonotype was obtained from an adult with an advanced solid tumor such as melanoma, head and neck, liver or kidney cancer. The chain has TRBV30 and TRBJ1-1; tentative D call: TRBD1 (5 bases). Here the sequenced sample was CD4+ or CD8+ T cells sorted from blood, taken in a trial of the OX40 agonist ivuxolimab. The CDR3 bases are TGTGCCTGGAGCCTACAGGTGGGCTACACTGAAGCTTTCTTT. Protein sequence: CAWSLQVGYTEAFF.